These 18 T cell receptor beta chains were sequenced from one sample in a study of T cell responses to AZD1222 COVID-19 vaccine. The table came from immunoSEQ multiplex PCR; TCRdb's copy has only in-frame clones and leaves some out. The sample has 95,000 to 110,000 clones, 88% seen once; the top ten hold more than 8%. The specimen comprised peripheral blood, sampled on day 0 of AZD1222 vaccination. Receptors were obtained from an adult in good health.

This clone has just a few counts. The CDR3 protein is CASSLQGSNSPLHF. CDR3 in DNA: TGTGCCAGCAGCTTACAGGGGTCGAATTCACCCCTCCACTTT. The gene calls are TRBV7-8 and TRBJ1-6; a possible D gene is TRBD1 (6 bases). This CDR3 is 14 amino acids long. V was cut by 2 bases and J by 7 bases, with 9 bases left in between. Germline CDR1 and CDR2: SGHVS and FQNEAQ.

The chain carries TRBV28 and TRBJ1-2, with a possible D match to TRBD1 (5 bases). The CDR3 spans 16 residues. CDR1 is MDHEN and CDR2 is SYDVKM in the germline V gene. Trimming shortened V by 3 bases and J by 4 bases, and 18 bases separated the two germline ends. CDR3 loop: CASSLAAGGGSYGYTF. The CDR3 coding sequence is TGTGCCAGCAGTTTGGCGGCGGGGGGGGGAAGCTATGGCTACACCTTC.

The chain has TRBV7-9 and TRBJ1-3; 7 nucleotides align to TRBD1. This CDR3 comprises 16 residues. CDR1 and CDR2 (germline): SEHNR, FQNEAQ (reference sequence). V shed 5 bases, J shed 0 bases, and the junction held 7 bases outside the gene matches. This CDR3 is CASSQIGTASGNTIYF. In nucleotides, the CDR3 is TGTGCCAGCAGCCAAATTGGGACAGCCTCTGGAAACACCATATATTTT.

Worth noting for this clone: The junction shows a germline mismatch at one end, possibly a read error. The chain joins TRBV18 to TRBJ2-7; perhaps TRBD1 as D (5 bases). In germline, CDR1 is KGHSH, CDR2 LQKENI. This CDR3 has 15 residues. The CDR3: CASSPPGLGNYEQYF. The DNA of the CDR3 is TGTGCCAGCTCCCCACCAGGGTTAGGGAACTACGAGCAGTACTTC.

CDR3 bases: TGCAGCGTTGACGCGGAACTAGGGCAAGAGACCCAGTACTTC. Protein: CSVDAELGQETQYF. The chain recombines TRBV29-1 with TRBJ2-5; TRBD2 might be the D (5 bases). CDR1 and CDR2 from the germline V gene are SQVTM and ANQGSEA. Trimming stripped 3 bases from V and 2 bases from J, with 13 bases between. This CDR3 contains 14 residues.

The rearrangement joins TRBV5-1 to TRBJ2-3; TRBD2 is a possible D gene (5 bases). Trimming left V 5 bases short and J 4 bases short, with 8 bases between. CDR1 is SGHRS, CDR2 YFSETQ, per germline. This CDR3 is 12 amino acids long. In nucleotides, the CDR3 is TGCGCCAGCAGGGAGGTGGCAGATACGCAGTATTTT. Encoded protein: CASREVADTQYF.

With respect to this clone: The junction does not match germline at one end; this may be a read error. V usage is TRBV18 and J usage is TRBJ2-3; TRBD2 is a possible D gene (6 bases). The CDR3 is 16 amino acids. The germline V gene has CDR1 KGHSH and CDR2 LQKENI. As DNA, the CDR3 is TGTGCCAGCTCTCCACGGGCGGGAAAACAGTCAGATACGCAGTATTTT. Amino acid sequence: CASSPRAGKQSDTQYF.

This chain joins TRBV30 and TRBJ1-5; TRBD1 matches at 11 bases. V lost 7 bases, J lost 4 bases, and 12 bases stayed unmatched. The CDR3 consists of 16 residues. The germline V gene encodes CDR1 GTSNPN and CDR2 SVGIG (reference sequence). The CDR3 reads CAYKPGQGGANQPQHF. The CDR3 bases are TGTGCCTACAAACCGGGACAGGGGGGCGCAAATCAGCCCCAGCATTTT.

CDR3 sequence: CASSQFRQTASYNEQFF. The CDR3 DNA sequence: TGTGCCAGCTCACAATTTCGACAGACGGCCTCCTACAATGAGCAGTTCTTC. This chain joins TRBV18 and TRBJ2-1, with a weak D call TRBD1 (5 bases). CDR1 KGHSH and CDR2 LQKENI come from the germline V gene. CDR3 length: 17 residues. V lost 4 bases to trimming and J lost 0 bases, with 16 bases between them. Variable domain in full (rest from reference TRBV18 and TRBJ2-1): NAGVMQNPRHLVRRRGQEARLRCSPMKGHSHVYWYRQLPEEGLKFMVYLQKENIIDESGMPKERFSAEFPKEGPSILRIQQVVRGDSAAYFCASSQFRQTASYNEQFFGPGTRLTVL.

The chain carries TRBV4-1 and TRBJ2-7; 12 bases agree with TRBD2. The CDR3 contains 15 residues. V dropped 3 bases and J dropped 5; count of bases not matched to a gene: 5. Looked up from germline, CDR1 is MGHRA and CDR2 is YSYEKL. Here the CDR3 DNA reads TGCGCCAGCAGCCATCGACTAGCGGGAGAACACGAGCAGTACTTC. As protein: CASSHRLAGEHEQYF.

The rearrangement joins TRBV6-2 or TRBV6-3 to TRBJ2-1; D is possibly TRBD2 (6 bases). Deletions cut 2 bases from V and 8 bases from J, with 13 bases between. The CDR3 spans 14 residues. Germline CDR1 MNHEY, CDR2 SVGEGT. CDR3 amino acids: CASSYPREKDEQFF. The CDR3 bases are TGTGCCAGCAGTTACCCACGGGAGAAGGATGAGCAGTTCTTC.

J is TRBJ1-4 and V is TRBV9; 7 nucleotides agree with TRBD1. CDR3 length: 15 amino acids. Germline CDR1 is SGDLS and CDR2 is YYNGEE. The ends lost 5 bases at V and 7 bases at J; junction bases unmatched: 11. The CDR3 DNA reads TGTGCCAGCAGTGGGGGACAGAACGAGGGTGAAAAACTGTTTTTT. Amino acid sequence: CASSGGQNEGEKLFF.

The table lists this clone with a count of one. The sample has other DNA sequences that encode this CDR3 too. The gene calls are TRBV7-2 and TRBJ1-5; D is unresolved. This CDR3 contains 15 residues. Germline lookup yields CDR1 SGHTA and CDR2 FQGNSA. Trimming took off 1 base at V and 0 bases at J, with 7 bases between the two ends. The CDR3 protein is CASSLVRDSNQPQHF. In DNA, the CDR3 is TGTGCCAGCAGCTTAGTTAGGGATAGCAATCAGCCCCAGCATTTT. Full variable domain (rest looked up from reference TRBV7-2 and TRBJ1-5): GAGVSQSPSNKVTEKGKDVELRCDPISGHTALYWYRQSLGQGLEFLIYFQGNSAPDKSGLPSDRFSAERTGGSVSTLTIQRTQQEDSAVYLCASSLVRDSNQPQHFGDGTRLSIL.

The V gene is TRBV2, the J gene TRBJ2-5; maybe TRBD2 (6 bases). The CDR3 consists of 17 residues. The V gene lost 6 bases and the J gene lost 5 bases, with 25 bases spanning the gap. Germline V gene data show CDR1 as SNHLY and CDR2 as FYNNEI. The CDR3 DNA reads TGTGCCAGCAGGCACGACTTCGGGTTAGCGGTGCAGGAGACCCAGTACTTC. Amino acid sequence: CASRHDFGLAVQETQYF.

This clone was seen just once. The V and J genes are TRBV7-3 and TRBJ2-1; D tentatively reads TRBD1 or TRBD2 (5 bases each). This CDR3 spans 16 amino acids. The V gene's germline CDR1 is SGHTA and CDR2 FQGTGA. The V end lost 5 bases, the J end lost 7 bases, and 21 bases lay between the germline ends. The CDR3 region has the DNA TGTGCCAGCAGCCGTACCGTAGGGCCCGGGGCTAATGAGCAGTTCTTC. Translated: CASSRTVGPGANEQFF.

The chain links TRBV24-1 to TRBJ2-1; the D gene is possibly TRBD2 (5 bases). Germline CDR1 and CDR2: KGHDR and SFDVKD. Trimming stripped 1 base from V and 3 bases from J, with 12 bases between. This CDR3 spans 16 amino acids. DNA of the CDR3: TGTGCCACCAGTGATTTTAGCCAGCGGAACTACAATGAGCAGTTCTTC. Protein: CATSDFSQRNYNEQFF.

This chain links TRBV3-1 (or the pseudogene TRBV3-2) with TRBJ1-1; D might be TRBD1 (5 bases). V was trimmed by 1 base and J by 10 bases, leaving 10 bases between them. CDR3 length equals 12 residues. Germline assignment: CDR1 LGHDT and CDR2 YNNKEL (reference sequence). The DNA of the CDR3 is TGTGCCAGCAGCCAAGCAAAGCAGGGAGCTTTCTTT. Its protein product is CASSQAKQGAFF.

In DNA form, the CDR3 reads TGTGCCAGCAGCTTAGGGTCCGAGGCTTACTATGGCTACACCTTC. Translated, it gives CASSLGSEAYYGYTF. The V and J genes are TRBV7-2 and TRBJ1-2; unclear D gene. Germline assignment: CDR1 SGHTA and CDR2 FQGNSA. This CDR3 has 15 amino acids. V lost 1 base to trimming and J lost 3 bases, with 12 bases between them.